Listed here are 2 T cell receptor beta chains from one sample, sequenced in a study of T cell changes during pregnancy in multiple sclerosis. The table came from immunoSEQ multiplex PCR; TCRdb's copy has only in-frame clones and leaves some out. The data show about 42,000 clones, about 88% seen once. The sequencing here drew on CD4+ T cells from peripheral blood mononuclear cells, taken in the second trimester of pregnancy. Every receptor here comes from a female donor with multiple sclerosis, enrolled in a pregnancy study.

The V gene is TRBV29-1, the J gene TRBJ2-1; 11 bases are shared with TRBD2. This CDR3 has 12 residues. Trimming cost V 4 bases and J 12 bases; bases outside gene matches: 5. Germline V gene data show CDR1 as SQVTM and CDR2 as ANQGSEA. The CDR3 region has the DNA TGCAGCGTTGGTCTAGCGGGAGGAGGGCAGTTCTTC. Protein product: CSVGLAGGGQFF.

V and J are TRBV18 and TRBJ2-1, with TRBD1 identical over 11 bases. The CDR3 contains 15 residues. Trimming cost V 3 bases and J 7 bases; bases outside gene matches: 5. Per the germline V gene, CDR1 is KGHSH and CDR2 is LQKENI. CDR3 in amino acids: CASSPDRGRWNEQFF. DNA for the CDR3: TGTGCCAGCTCACCGGACAGGGGGCGCTGGAATGAGCAGTTCTTC.